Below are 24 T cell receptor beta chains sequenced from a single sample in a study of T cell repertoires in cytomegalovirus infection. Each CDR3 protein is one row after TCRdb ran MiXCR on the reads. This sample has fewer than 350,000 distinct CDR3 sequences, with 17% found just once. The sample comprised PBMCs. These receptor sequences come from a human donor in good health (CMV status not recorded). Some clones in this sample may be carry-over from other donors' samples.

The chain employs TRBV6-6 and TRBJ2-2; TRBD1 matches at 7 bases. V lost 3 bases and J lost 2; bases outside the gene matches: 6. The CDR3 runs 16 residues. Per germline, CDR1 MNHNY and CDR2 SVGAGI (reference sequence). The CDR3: CASSYLGTENTGELFF. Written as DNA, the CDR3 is TGTGCCAGCAGTTATCTCGGGACAGAAAACACCGGGGAGCTGTTTTTT.

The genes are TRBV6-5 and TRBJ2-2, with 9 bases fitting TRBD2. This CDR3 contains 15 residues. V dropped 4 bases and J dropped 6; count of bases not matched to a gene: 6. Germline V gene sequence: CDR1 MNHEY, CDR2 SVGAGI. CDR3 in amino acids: CASSFVRGGSGELFF. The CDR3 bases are TGTGCCAGCAGTTTCGTGCGGGGGGGCTCCGGGGAGCTGTTTTTT.

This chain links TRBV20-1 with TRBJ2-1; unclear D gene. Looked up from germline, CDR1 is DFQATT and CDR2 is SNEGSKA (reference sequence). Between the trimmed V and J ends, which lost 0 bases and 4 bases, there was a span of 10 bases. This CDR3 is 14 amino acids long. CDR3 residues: CSARDSSGYNEQFF. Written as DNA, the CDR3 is TGCAGTGCTAGAGATTCCTCGGGTTACAATGAGCAGTTCTTC.

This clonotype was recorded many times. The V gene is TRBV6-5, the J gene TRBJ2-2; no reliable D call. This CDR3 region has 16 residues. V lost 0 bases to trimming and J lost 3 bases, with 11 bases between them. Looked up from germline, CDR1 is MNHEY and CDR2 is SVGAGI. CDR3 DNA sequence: TGTGCCAGCAGTTACTCGAGTCCAGGACACACCGGGGAGCTGTTTTTT. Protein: CASSYSSPGHTGELFF.

The chain's CDR3 is CASSVSGTNYGYTF. The CDR3 DNA sequence: TGCGCCAGCAGCGTATCCGGGACAAACTATGGCTACACCTTC. The chain employs TRBV5-1 and TRBJ1-2; a weak D match, TRBD1 (6 bases). The ends were cut back, 4 bases at V and 2 bases at J, with 12 bases in the middle. Germline V gene data show CDR1 as SGHRS and CDR2 as YFSETQ. This CDR3 comprises 14 residues. Full variable domain (missing parts from reference TRBV5-1 and TRBJ1-2): KAGVTQTPRYLIKTRGQQVTLSCSPISGHRSVSWYQQTPGQGLQFLFEYFSETQRNKGNFPGRFSGRQFSNSRSEMNVSTLELGDSALYLCASSVSGTNYGYTFGSGTRLTVV.

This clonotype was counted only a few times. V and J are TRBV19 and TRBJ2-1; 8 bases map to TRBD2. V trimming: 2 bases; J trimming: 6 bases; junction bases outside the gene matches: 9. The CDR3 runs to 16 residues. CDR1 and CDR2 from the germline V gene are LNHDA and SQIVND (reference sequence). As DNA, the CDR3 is TGTGCCAGTAGTATAACCGGGACTAGATTGGTCAATGAGCAGTTCTTC. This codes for CASSITGTRLVNEQFF.

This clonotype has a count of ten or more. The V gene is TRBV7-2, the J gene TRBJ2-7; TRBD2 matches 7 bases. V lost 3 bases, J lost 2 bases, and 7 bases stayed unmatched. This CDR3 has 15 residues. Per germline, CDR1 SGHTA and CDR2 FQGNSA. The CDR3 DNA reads TGTGCCAGCAGCTTGACAGCGGGACCTGCCTACGAGCAGTACTTC. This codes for CASSLTAGPAYEQYF.

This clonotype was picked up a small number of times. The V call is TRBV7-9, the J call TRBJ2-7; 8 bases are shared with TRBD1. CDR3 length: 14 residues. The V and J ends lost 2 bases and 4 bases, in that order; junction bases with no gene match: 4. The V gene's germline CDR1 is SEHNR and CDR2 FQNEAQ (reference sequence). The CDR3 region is CASSLSQGAYEQYF. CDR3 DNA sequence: TGTGCCAGCAGCTTATCCCAGGGGGCTTACGAGCAGTACTTC.

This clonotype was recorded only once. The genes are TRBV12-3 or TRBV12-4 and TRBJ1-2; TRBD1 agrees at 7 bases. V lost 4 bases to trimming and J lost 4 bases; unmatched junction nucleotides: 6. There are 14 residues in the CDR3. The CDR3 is CASSSSGTAYGYTF. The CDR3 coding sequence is TGTGCCAGCAGTTCATCCGGGACAGCCTATGGCTACACCTTC.

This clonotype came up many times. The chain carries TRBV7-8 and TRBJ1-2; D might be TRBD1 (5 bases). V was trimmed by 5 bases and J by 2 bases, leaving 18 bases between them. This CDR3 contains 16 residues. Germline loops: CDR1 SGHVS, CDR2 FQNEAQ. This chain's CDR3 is CASSPLLGDVNYGYTF. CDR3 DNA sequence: TGTGCCAGCAGCCCGTTGCTGGGGGACGTGAACTATGGCTACACCTTC.

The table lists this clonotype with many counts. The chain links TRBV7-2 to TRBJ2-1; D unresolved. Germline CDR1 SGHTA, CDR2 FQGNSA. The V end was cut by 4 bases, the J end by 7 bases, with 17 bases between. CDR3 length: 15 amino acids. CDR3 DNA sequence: TGTGCCAGCAGCTCCTCGGCCCTAGAACGGAATGAGCAGTTCTTC. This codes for CASSSSALERNEQFF.

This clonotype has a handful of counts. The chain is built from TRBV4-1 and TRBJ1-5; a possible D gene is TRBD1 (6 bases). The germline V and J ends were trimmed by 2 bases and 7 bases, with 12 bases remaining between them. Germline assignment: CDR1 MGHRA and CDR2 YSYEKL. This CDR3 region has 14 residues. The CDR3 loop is CASSQQGWGQPQHF. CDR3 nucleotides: TGCGCCAGCAGCCAACAGGGGTGGGGACAGCCCCAGCATTTT.

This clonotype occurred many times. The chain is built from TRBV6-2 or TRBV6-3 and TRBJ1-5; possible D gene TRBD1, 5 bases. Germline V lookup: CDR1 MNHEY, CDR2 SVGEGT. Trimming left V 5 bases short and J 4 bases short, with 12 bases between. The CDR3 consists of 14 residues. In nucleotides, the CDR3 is TGTGCCAGCAGTCCGACAGCTGGGAATCAGCCCCAGCATTTT. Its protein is CASSPTAGNQPQHF.

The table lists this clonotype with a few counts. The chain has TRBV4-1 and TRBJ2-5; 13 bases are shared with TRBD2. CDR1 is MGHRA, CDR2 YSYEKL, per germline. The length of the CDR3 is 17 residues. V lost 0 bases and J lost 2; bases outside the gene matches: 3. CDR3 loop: CASSQEGLAGLQETQYF. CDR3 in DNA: TGCGCCAGCAGCCAAGAGGGACTAGCGGGACTACAAGAGACCCAGTACTTC.

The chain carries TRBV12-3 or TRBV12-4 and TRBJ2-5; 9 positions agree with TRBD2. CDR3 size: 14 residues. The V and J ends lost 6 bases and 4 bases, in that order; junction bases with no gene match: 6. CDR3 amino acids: CASSLAGFTETQYF. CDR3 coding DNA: TGTGCCAGCAGCCTAGCGGGGTTTACAGAGACCCAGTACTTC.

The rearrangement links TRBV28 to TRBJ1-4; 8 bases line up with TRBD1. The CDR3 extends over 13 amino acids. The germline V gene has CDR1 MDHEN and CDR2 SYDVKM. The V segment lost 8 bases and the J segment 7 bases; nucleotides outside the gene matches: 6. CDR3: CASRTGLSEKLFF. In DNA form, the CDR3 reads TGTGCCAGCCGGACAGGGCTGAGTGAAAAACTGTTTTTT.

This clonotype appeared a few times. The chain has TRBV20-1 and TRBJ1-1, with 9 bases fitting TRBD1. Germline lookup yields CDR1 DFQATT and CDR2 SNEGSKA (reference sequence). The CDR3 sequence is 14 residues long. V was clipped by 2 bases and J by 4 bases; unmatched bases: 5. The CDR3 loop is CSARTLQGATEAFF. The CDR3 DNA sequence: TGCAGTGCTAGAACCCTACAGGGGGCCACTGAAGCTTTCTTT.

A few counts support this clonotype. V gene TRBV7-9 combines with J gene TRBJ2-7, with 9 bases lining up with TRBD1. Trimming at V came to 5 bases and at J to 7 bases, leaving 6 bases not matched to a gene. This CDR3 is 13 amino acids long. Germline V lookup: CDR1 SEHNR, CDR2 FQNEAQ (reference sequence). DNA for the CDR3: TGTGCCAGCAGCGCTGGACAGGGGACAGAGCAGTACTTC. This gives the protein CASSAGQGTEQYF.

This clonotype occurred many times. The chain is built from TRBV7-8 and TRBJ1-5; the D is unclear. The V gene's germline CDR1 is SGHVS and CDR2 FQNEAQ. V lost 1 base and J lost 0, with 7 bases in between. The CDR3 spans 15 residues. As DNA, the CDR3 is TGTGCCAGCAGCTTAGACGGGTATAGCAATCAGCCCCAGCATTTT. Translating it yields CASSLDGYSNQPQHF.

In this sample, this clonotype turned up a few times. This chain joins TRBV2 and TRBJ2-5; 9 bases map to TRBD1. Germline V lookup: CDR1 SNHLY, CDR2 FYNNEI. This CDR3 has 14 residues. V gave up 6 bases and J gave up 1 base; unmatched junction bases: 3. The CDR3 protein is CASRDRGGQETQYF. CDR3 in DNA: TGTGCCAGCAGGGACAGGGGTGGCCAAGAGACCCAGTACTTC.

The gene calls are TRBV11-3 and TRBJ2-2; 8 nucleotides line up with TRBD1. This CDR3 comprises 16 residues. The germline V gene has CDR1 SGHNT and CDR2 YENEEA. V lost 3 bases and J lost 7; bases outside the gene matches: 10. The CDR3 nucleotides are TGTGCCAGCAGCTTGGCAGGGGGCGGATTTGTCGGGGAGCTGTTTTTT. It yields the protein CASSLAGGGFVGELFF. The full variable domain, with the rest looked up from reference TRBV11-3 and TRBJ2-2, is EAGVVQSPRYKIIEKKQPVAFWCNPISGHNTLYWYLQNLGQGPELLIRYENEEAVDDSQLPKDRFSAERLKGVDSTLKIQPAELGDSAVYLCASSLAGGGFVGELFFGEGSRLTVL.

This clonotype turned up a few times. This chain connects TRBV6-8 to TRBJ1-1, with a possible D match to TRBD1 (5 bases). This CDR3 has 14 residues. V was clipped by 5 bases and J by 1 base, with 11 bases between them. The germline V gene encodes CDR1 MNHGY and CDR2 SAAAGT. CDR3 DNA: TGTGCCAGCAGTCGCGGGGCGGAGAACACTGAAGCTTTCTTT. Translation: CASSRGAENTEAFF.

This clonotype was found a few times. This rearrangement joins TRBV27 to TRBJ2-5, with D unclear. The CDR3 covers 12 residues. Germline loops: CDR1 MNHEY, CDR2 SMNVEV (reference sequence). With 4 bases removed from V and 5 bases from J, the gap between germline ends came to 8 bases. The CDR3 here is CASSYPAETQYF. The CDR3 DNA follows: TGTGCCAGCAGTTACCCCGCGGAGACCCAGTACTTC.

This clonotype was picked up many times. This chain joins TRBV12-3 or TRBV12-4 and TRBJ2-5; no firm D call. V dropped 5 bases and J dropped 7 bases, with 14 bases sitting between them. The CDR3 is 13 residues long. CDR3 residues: CASSLLEFGTQYF. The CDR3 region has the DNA TGTGCCAGCAGTCTACTCGAGTTTGGGACCCAGTACTTC.